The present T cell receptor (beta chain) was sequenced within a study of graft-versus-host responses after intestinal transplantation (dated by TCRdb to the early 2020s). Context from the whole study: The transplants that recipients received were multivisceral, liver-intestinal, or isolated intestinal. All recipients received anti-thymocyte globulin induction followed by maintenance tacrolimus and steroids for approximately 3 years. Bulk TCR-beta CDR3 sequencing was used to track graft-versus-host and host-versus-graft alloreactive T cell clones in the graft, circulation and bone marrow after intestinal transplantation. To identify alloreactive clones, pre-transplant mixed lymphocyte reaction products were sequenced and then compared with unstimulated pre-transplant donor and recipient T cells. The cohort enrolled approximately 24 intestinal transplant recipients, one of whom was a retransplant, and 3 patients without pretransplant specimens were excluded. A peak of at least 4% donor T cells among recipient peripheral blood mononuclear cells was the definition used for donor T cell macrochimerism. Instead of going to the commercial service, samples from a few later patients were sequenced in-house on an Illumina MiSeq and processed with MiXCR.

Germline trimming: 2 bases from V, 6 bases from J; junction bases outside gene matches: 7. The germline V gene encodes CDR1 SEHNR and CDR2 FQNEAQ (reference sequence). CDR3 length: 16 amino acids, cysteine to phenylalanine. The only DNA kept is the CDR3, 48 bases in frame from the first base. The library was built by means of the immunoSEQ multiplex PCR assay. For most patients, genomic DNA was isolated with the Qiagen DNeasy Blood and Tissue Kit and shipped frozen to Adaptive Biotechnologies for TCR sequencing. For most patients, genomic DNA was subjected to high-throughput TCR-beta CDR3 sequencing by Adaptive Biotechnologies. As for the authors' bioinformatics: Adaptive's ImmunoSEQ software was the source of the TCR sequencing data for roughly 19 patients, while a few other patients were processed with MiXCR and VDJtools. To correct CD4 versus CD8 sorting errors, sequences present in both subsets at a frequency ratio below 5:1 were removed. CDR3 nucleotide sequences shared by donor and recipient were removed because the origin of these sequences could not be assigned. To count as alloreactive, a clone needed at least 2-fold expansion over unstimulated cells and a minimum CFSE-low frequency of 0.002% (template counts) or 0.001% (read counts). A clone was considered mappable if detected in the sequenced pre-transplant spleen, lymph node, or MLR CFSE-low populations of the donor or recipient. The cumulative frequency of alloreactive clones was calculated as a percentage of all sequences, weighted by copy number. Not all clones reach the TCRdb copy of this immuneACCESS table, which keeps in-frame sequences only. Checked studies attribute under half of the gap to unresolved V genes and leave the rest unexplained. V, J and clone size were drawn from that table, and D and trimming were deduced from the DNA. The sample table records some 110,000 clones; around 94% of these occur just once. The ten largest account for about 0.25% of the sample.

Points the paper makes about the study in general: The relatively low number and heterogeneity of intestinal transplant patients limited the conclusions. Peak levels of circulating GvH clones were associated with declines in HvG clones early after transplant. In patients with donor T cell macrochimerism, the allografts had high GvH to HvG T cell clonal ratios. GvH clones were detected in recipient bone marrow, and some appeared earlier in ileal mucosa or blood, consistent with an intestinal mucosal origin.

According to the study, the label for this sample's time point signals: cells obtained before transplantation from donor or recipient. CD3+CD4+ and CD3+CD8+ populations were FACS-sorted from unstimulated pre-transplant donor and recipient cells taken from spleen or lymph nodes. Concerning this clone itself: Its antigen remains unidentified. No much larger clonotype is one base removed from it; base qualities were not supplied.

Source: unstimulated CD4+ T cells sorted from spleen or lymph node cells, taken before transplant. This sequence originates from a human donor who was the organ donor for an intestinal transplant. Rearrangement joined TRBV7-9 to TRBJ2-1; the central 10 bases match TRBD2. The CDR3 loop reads CASSLYLAGASNEQFF. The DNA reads TGTGCCAGCAGCTTATATCTAGCGGGAGCATCCAATGAGCAGTTCTTC.